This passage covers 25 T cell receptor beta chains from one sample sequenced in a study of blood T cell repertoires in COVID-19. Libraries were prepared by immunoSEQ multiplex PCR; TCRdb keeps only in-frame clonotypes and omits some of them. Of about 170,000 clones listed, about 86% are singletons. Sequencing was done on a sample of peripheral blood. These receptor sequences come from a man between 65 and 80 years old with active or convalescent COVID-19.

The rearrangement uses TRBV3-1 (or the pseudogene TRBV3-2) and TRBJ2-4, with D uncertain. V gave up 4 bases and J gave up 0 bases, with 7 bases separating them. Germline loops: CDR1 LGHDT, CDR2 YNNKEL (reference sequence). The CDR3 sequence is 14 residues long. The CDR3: CASSLAIAKNIQYF. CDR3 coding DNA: TGTGCCAGCAGCCTCGCGATAGCCAAAAACATTCAGTACTTC.

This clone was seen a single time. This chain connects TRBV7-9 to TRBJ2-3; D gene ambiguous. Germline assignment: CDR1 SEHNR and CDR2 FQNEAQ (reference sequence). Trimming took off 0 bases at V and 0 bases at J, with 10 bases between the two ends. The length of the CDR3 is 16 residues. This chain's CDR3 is CASSLASGLSTDTQYF. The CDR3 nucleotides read TGTGCCAGCAGCTTAGCCTCGGGTCTGAGCACAGATACGCAGTATTTT.

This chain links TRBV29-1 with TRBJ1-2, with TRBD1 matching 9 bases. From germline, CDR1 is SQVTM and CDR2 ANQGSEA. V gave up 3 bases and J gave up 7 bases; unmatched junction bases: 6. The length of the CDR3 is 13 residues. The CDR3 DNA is TGCAGCGTTGATAGGGACAGGGAAAGTGGCTACACCTTC. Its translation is CSVDRDRESGYTF.

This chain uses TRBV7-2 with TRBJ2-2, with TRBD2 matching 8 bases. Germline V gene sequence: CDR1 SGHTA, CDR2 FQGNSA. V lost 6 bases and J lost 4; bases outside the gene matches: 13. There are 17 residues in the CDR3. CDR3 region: CASRLRAGTRSTGELFF. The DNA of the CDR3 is TGTGCCAGCAGACTTCGAGCCGGGACTAGATCCACCGGGGAGCTGTTTTTT.

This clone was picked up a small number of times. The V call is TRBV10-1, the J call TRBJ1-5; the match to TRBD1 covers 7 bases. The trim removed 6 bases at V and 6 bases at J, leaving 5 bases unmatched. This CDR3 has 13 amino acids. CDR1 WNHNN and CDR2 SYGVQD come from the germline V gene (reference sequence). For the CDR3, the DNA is TGCGCCAGCAGAGAGGACAGGAGTCAGCCCCAGCATTTT. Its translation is CASREDRSQPQHF.

The CDR3 here is CASSPSGQGLINYGYTF. The DNA for the CDR3 is TGTGCCAGCAGTCCCTCGGGACAGGGATTAATTAACTATGGCTACACCTTC. The chain joins TRBV28 to TRBJ1-2, with TRBD1 identical over 9 bases. The V and J ends lost 5 bases and 1 base, in that order; junction bases with no gene match: 11. The length of the CDR3 is 17 residues. The V gene's germline CDR1 is MDHEN and CDR2 SYDVKM.

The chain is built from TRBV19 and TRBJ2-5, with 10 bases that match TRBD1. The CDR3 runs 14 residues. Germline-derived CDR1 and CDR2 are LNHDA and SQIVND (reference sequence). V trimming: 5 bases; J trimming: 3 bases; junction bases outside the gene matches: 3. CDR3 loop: CASSPGTGEETQYF. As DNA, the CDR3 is TGTGCCAGTAGTCCCGGGACAGGGGAAGAGACCCAGTACTTC.

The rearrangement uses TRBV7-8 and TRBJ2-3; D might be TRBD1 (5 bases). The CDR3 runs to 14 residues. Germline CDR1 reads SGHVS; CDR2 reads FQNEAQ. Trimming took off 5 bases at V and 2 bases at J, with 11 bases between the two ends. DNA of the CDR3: TGTGCCAGCAGCCACGACAGCTACACAGATACGCAGTATTTT. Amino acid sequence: CASSHDSYTDTQYF. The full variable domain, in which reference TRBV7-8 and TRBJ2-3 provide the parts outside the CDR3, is GAGVSQSPRYKVAKRGQDVALRCDPISGHVSLFWYQQALGQGPEFLTYFQNEAQLDKSGLPSDRFFAERPEGSVSTLKIQRTQQEDSAVYLCASSHDSYTDTQYFGPGTRLTVL.

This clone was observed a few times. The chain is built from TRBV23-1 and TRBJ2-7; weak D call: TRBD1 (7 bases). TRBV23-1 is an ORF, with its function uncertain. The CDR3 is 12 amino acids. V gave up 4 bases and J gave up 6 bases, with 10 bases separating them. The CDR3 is CASSRQGGEQYF. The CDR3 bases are TGCGCCAGCAGTCGCCAGGGGGGCGAGCAGTACTTC.

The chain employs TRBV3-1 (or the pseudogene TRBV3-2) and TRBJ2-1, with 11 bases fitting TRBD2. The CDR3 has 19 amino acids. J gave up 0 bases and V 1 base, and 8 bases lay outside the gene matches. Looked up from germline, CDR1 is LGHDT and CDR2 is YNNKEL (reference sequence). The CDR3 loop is CASSQGLAGGSSSYNEQFF. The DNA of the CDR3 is TGTGCCAGCAGCCAAGGCCTAGCGGGGGGCTCGAGCTCCTACAATGAGCAGTTCTTC.

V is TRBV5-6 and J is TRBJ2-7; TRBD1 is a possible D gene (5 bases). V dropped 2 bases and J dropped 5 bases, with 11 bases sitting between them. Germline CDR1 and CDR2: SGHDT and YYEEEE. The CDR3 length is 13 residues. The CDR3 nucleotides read TGTGCCAGCAGCTTACCAGGGTGGGACGAGCAGTACTTC. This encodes CASSLPGWDEQYF.

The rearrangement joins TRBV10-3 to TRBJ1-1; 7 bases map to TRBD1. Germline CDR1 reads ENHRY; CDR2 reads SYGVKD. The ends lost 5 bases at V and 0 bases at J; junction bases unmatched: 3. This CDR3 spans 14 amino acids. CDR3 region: CAISIDRVNTEAFF. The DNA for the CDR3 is TGTGCCATCAGTATAGACAGGGTGAACACTGAAGCTTTCTTT.

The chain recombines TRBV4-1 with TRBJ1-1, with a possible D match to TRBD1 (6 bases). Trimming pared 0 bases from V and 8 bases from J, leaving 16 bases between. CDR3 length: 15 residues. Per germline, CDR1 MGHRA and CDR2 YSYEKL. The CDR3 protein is CASSQDDAQGSEAFF. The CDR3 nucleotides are TGCGCCAGCAGCCAAGATGATGCACAGGGCTCCGAAGCTTTCTTT.

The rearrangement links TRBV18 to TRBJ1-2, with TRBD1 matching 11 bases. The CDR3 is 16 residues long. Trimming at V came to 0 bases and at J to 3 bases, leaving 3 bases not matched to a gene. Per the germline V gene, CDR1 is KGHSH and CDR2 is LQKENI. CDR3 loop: CASSPPWGQGDYGYTF. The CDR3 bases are TGTGCCAGCTCACCACCGTGGGGACAGGGGGACTATGGCTACACCTTC.

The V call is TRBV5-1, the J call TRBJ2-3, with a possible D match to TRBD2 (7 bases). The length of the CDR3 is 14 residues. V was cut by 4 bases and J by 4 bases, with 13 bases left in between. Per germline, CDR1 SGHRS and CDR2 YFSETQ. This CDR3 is CASSTMGGPDTQYF. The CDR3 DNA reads TGCGCCAGCAGCACTATGGGGGGGCCAGATACGCAGTATTTT.

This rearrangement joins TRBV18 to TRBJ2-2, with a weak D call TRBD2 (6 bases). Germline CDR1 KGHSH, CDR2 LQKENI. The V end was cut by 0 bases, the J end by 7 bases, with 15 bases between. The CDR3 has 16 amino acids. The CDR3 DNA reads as TGTGCCAGCTCACCACCGGAAGGAGGGCGAGGCGGGGAGCTGTTTTTT. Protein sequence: CASSPPEGGRGGELFF.

The CDR3 loop reads CASSYGGVQPQHF. CDR3 in DNA: TGTGCCAGCAGTTACGGGGGGGTTCAGCCCCAGCATTTT. This chain uses TRBV6-2 or TRBV6-3 with TRBJ1-5; perhaps TRBD1 as D (5 bases). V was pared by 2 bases and J by 6 bases, with 8 bases between. CDR3 size: 13 residues. Germline V CDR1 and CDR2: MNHEY, SVGEGT.

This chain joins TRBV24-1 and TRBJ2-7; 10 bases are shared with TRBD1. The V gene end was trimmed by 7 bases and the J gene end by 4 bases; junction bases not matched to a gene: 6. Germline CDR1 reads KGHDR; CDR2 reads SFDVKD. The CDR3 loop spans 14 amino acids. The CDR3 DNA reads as TGTGCCACCAGCGGTAGGGGACAGGGGTACGAGCAGTACTTC. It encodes CATSGRGQGYEQYF.

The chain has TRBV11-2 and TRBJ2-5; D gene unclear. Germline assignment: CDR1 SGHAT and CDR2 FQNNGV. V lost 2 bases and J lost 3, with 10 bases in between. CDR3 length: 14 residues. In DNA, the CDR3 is TGTGCCAGCAGCTTAAGGCAGGCTGAAGAGACCCAGTACTTC. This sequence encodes CASSLRQAEETQYF.

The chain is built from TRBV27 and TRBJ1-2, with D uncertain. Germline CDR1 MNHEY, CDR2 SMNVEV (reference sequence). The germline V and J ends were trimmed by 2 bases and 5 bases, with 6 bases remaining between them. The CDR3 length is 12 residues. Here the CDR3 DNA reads TGTGCCAGCAGTTTACCAGGATATGGCTACACCTTC. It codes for CASSLPGYGYTF.

The CDR3 nucleotides read TGTGCCAGCAGCGTAGGGGGCCCAATCGGGAACACTGAAGCTTTCTTT. Protein product: CASSVGGPIGNTEAFF. This sequence joins TRBV9 and TRBJ1-1; weak D call: TRBD1 (5 bases). V was cut by 0 bases and J by 1 base, with 13 bases left in between. The CDR3 spans 16 residues. Per the germline V gene, CDR1 is SGDLS and CDR2 is YYNGEE.

CDR3 in amino acids: CASSVGAEQFF. The CDR3 DNA reads as TGTGCCAGCAGCGTGGGAGCGGAGCAGTTCTTC. The rearrangement joins TRBV9 to TRBJ2-1, with D tentatively TRBD2 (5 bases). The V end was cut by 2 bases, the J end by 10 bases, with 7 bases between. The CDR3 has 11 residues. From germline, CDR1 is SGDLS and CDR2 YYNGEE. Based on the CDR3 plus reference TRBV9 and TRBJ2-1, the full variable domain is DSGVTQTPKHLITATGQRVTLRCSPRSGDLSVYWYQQSLDQGLQFLIQYYNGEERAKGNILERFSAQQFPDLHSELNLSSLELGDSALYFCASSVGAEQFFGPGTRLTVL.

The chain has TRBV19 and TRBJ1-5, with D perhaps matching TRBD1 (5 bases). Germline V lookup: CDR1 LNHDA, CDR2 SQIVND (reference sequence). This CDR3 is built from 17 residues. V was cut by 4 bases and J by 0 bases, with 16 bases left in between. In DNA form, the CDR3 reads TGTGCCAGTAGTAAGGGGAGGCAGTGGGATAGCAATCAGCCCCAGCATTTT. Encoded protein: CASSKGRQWDSNQPQHF. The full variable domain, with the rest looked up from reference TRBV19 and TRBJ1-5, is DGGITQSPKYLFRKEGQNVTLSCEQNLNHDAMYWYRQDPGQGLRLIYYSQIVNDFQKGDIAEGYSVSREKKESFPLTVTSAQKNPTAFYLCASSKGRQWDSNQPQHFGDGTRLSIL.

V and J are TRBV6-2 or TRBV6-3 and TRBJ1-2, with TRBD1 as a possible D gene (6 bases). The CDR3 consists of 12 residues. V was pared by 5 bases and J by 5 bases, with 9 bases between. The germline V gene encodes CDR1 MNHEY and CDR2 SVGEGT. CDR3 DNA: TGTGCCAGCAGTCAGGGGTTTTATGGCTACACCTTC. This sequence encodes CASSQGFYGYTF.

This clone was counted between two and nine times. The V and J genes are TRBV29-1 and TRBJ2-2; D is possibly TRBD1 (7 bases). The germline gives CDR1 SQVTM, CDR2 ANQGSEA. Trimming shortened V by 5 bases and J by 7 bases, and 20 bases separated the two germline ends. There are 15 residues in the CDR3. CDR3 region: CSVRGQGGHGGELFF. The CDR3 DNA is TGCAGCGTTAGAGGTCAGGGGGGTCATGGCGGGGAGCTGTTTTTT.